These 20 T cell receptor beta chains originate from one sample sequenced in a study of radiotherapy plus CTLA-4 blockade in lung cancer. Clones were sequenced by immunoSEQ multiplex PCR, and TCRdb holds only the in-frame ones, with some missing. This sample has roughly 92,000 clones, with more than 75% found just once. This sample comprised peripheral blood, obtained from a patient treated with radiotherapy plus ipilimumab. These receptor sequences come from a human donor with non-small cell lung cancer who had a partial response to radiotherapy plus ipilimumab.

As regards this clone: Other DNA variants within this sample encode the same CDR3. This chain uses TRBV6-5 with TRBJ1-1; no firm D call. The CDR3 has 14 amino acids. Looked up from germline, CDR1 is MNHEY and CDR2 is SVGAGI. V was cut by 0 bases and J by 1 base, with 6 bases left in between. CDR3 region: CASSYSTGNTEAFF. The CDR3 DNA reads TGTGCCAGCAGTTACTCTACCGGGAACACTGAAGCTTTCTTT.

The V gene is TRBV27, the J gene TRBJ2-3; the match to TRBD2 covers 10 bases. With 5 bases clipped from V and 2 bases from J, the junction kept 7 bases outside the gene matches. CDR1 and CDR2 (germline): MNHEY, SMNVEV (reference sequence). The CDR3 spans 16 residues. The CDR3 bases are TGTGCCAGCAGTCTTTGGACTAGCGGACTCACAGATACGCAGTATTTT. Translation: CASSLWTSGLTDTQYF.

This clone was counted only a few times. This chain links TRBV19 with TRBJ1-2; 7 nucleotides line up with TRBD1. V trimming: 6 bases; J trimming: 5 bases; junction bases outside the gene matches: 9. Germline V gene lookup returns CDR1 LNHDA and CDR2 SQIVND (reference sequence). The CDR3 loop spans 14 amino acids. CDR3 sequence reads: CASRAQGELYGYTF. CDR3 DNA sequence: TGTGCCAGTAGGGCGCAGGGGGAGCTTTATGGCTACACCTTC. Using reference TRBV19 and TRBJ1-2 for the parts outside the CDR3, the full variable domain is DGGITQSPKYLFRKEGQNVTLSCEQNLNHDAMYWYRQDPGQGLRLIYYSQIVNDFQKGDIAEGYSVSREKKESFPLTVTSAQKNPTAFYLCASRAQGELYGYTFGSGTRLTVV.

This rearrangement joins TRBV30 to TRBJ2-6; D is perhaps TRBD1 (7 bases). CDR1 and CDR2 (germline): GTSNPN, SVGIG (reference sequence). V was trimmed by 6 bases and J by 2 bases, leaving 11 bases between them. The CDR3 loop spans 14 amino acids. The CDR3 nucleotides are TGTGCCTGTTCCAGGGGGGCTGGGGCCAACGTCCTGACTTTC. Protein product: CACSRGAGANVLTF.

The chain carries TRBV28 and TRBJ1-4; D gene uncertain. Per germline, CDR1 MDHEN and CDR2 SYDVKM. The V gene lost 3 bases and the J gene lost 8 bases, with 10 bases spanning the gap. The CDR3 contains 13 residues. CDR3 coding DNA: TGTGCCAGCAGTTTGGAGGGCATCGAAAAACTGTTTTTT. This translates into CASSLEGIEKLFF.

The chain carries TRBV11-2 and TRBJ2-7; TRBD1 might be the D (5 bases). V lost 1 base and J 6 bases, leaving 16 bases between the germline ends. Germline V gene data show CDR1 as SGHAT and CDR2 as FQNNGV. This CDR3 has 15 residues. The CDR3 region is CASSLGAGSSREQYV. DNA for the CDR3: TGTGCCAGCAGCTTAGGGGCAGGGTCTTCCCGCGAGCAGTACGTC.

This chain links TRBV30 with TRBJ2-4; no firm D call. There are 16 residues in the CDR3. Germline CDR1 is GTSNPN and CDR2 is SVGIG (reference sequence). V lost 0 bases to trimming and J lost 0 bases, with 12 bases between them. CDR3 nucleotides: TGTGCCTGGAGTGTCGGCAGGTCCTTAGCCAAAAACATTCAGTACTTC. This encodes CAWSVGRSLAKNIQYF.

The chain links TRBV2 to TRBJ2-3; a weak D match, TRBD1 (6 bases). V was shortened by 6 bases and J by 3 bases, with 25 bases between the two germline ends. In germline, CDR1 is SNHLY, CDR2 FYNNEI. This CDR3 comprises 18 residues. The CDR3 bases are TGTGCCAGCAGACCTCCTCTGGGGGCGAGCAGAGAGACAGATACGCAGTATTTT. Amino acid sequence: CASRPPLGASRETDTQYF.

The V gene is TRBV5-4, the J gene TRBJ1-3; tentatively, D is TRBD1 (5 bases). CDR1 is SGHNT, CDR2 YYREEE, per germline (reference sequence). V lost 4 bases and J lost 1, with 12 bases in between. This CDR3 comprises 15 residues. CDR3 in DNA: TGTGCCAGCAGCCCATACGGGACTTCTGGAAACACCATATATTTT. It translates to CASSPYGTSGNTIYF.

The chain is built from TRBV7-2 and TRBJ2-2, with 11 bases identical to TRBD2. From germline, CDR1 is SGHTA and CDR2 FQGNSA. With V trimmed by 1 base and J by 7 bases, 5 bases remained unmatched. The length of the CDR3 is 16 residues. CDR3 residues: CASSLDSGRARGELFF. CDR3 nucleotide sequence: TGTGCCAGCAGCTTAGATAGCGGGAGGGCCCGCGGGGAGCTGTTTTTT.

CDR3 loop: CATSRAAGSYEQYV. DNA of the CDR3: TGTGCCACCAGCAGAGCGGCAGGCTCCTACGAGCAGTACGTC. This chain joins TRBV15 and TRBJ2-7; D gene uncertain. Germline V gene sequence: CDR1 LNHNV, CDR2 YYDKDF (reference sequence). This CDR3 has 14 residues. Trimming left V 1 base short and J 0 bases short, with 7 bases between.

The chain joins TRBV5-6 to TRBJ2-5, with a possible D match to TRBD2 (5 bases). Looked up from germline, CDR1 is SGHDT and CDR2 is YYEEEE. Trimming took 0 bases from V and 2 from J, leaving 11 bases between them. The CDR3 runs 15 residues. CDR3 in DNA: TGTGCCAGCAGCTTGGTGAGGGTCTTTCAAGAGACCCAGTACTTC. It specifies CASSLVRVFQETQYF. Combining the CDR3 with reference TRBV5-6 and TRBJ2-5 gives the whole variable domain DAGVTQSPTHLIKTRGQQVTLRCSPKSGHDTVSWYQQALGQGPQFIFQYYEEEERQRGNFPDRFSGHQFPNYSSELNVNALLLGDSALYLCASSLVRVFQETQYFGPGTRLLVL.

The chain is built from TRBV11-2 and TRBJ2-2; a weak D match, TRBD1 (6 bases). Per germline, CDR1 SGHAT and CDR2 FQNNGV. The CDR3 has 16 amino acids. Trimming stripped 5 bases from V and 5 bases from J, with 18 bases between. CDR3 nucleotides: TGTGCCAGCAGCGAGCCCGACAGGCAGATTACCGGGGAGCTGTTTTTT. Its translation is CASSEPDRQITGELFF.

This chain joins TRBV7-2 and TRBJ1-4; TRBD1 agrees at 8 bases. Germline values: CDR1 SGHTA, CDR2 FQGNSA. V was clipped by 5 bases and J by 2 bases; unmatched bases: 13. This CDR3 has 18 amino acids. The CDR3 spells CASSPKPRGQATNEKLFF. The CDR3, as DNA: TGTGCCAGCAGCCCCAAGCCGCGGGGACAGGCCACTAATGAAAAACTGTTTTTT. Supplemented by reference TRBV7-2 and TRBJ1-4, the full variable domain reads GAGVSQSPSNKVTEKGKDVELRCDPISGHTALYWYRQSLGQGLEFLIYFQGNSAPDKSGLPSDRFSAERTGGSVSTLTIQRTQQEDSAVYLCASSPKPRGQATNEKLFFGSGTQLSVL.

The chain is built from TRBV18 and TRBJ2-7; D is possibly TRBD1 or TRBD2 (5 bases each). The CDR3 covers 13 residues. Germline V gene sequence: CDR1 KGHSH, CDR2 LQKENI. V was pared by 1 base and J by 7 bases, with 11 bases between. CDR3: CASSPQAEGEQYV. In DNA, the CDR3 is TGTGCCAGCTCACCACAGGCCGAGGGGGAGCAGTACGTC.

The chain carries TRBV10-1 and TRBJ2-7; 10 nucleotides line up with TRBD1. This CDR3 is 14 amino acids long. The V gene's germline CDR1 is WNHNN and CDR2 SYGVQD (reference sequence). The ends lost 6 bases at V and 2 bases at J; junction bases unmatched: 4. The CDR3 loop reads CASSPGQGTYEQYF. The CDR3 DNA reads TGCGCCAGCAGCCCGGGACAGGGGACCTACGAGCAGTACTTC.

The chain couples TRBV6-1 to TRBJ2-5; D perhaps matches TRBD1 (5 bases). Germline CDR1 MNHNS, CDR2 SASEGT. This CDR3 is built from 14 residues. Deletions cut 2 bases from V and 2 bases from J, with 9 bases between. This CDR3 is CASSEFTGQETQYF. In DNA, the CDR3 is TGTGCCAGCAGTGAATTTACAGGTCAAGAGACCCAGTACTTC.

The rearrangement joins TRBV11-3 to TRBJ2-1, with 9 bases aligning to TRBD1. Germline values: CDR1 SGHNT, CDR2 YENEEA. The CDR3 is 16 amino acids. V gave up 5 bases and J gave up 5 bases; unmatched junction bases: 10. The CDR3 region is CASSLSRDRVHNEQFF. CDR3 sequence (DNA): TGTGCCAGCAGCCTTAGTCGGGACAGGGTCCACAATGAGCAGTTCTTC.

The V gene is TRBV5-1, the J gene TRBJ2-1; TRBD2 aligns across 9 bases. The CDR3 has 16 residues. J gave up 4 bases and V 1 base, and 6 bases lay outside the gene matches. Germline V gene sequence: CDR1 SGHRS, CDR2 YFSETQ. The CDR3 spells CASSLTLAGGYNEQFF. DNA of the CDR3: TGCGCCAGCAGCTTGACACTAGCGGGTGGGTACAATGAGCAGTTCTTC.

The chain's CDR3 is CASSPPRLGDTGELFF. CDR3 in DNA: TGTGCCAGCAGCCCCCCGAGGCTAGGGGACACCGGGGAGCTGTTTTTT. The chain has TRBV5-4 and TRBJ2-2, with D perhaps matching TRBD1 (5 bases). This CDR3 spans 16 amino acids. V was shortened by 4 bases and J by 3 bases, with 16 bases between the two germline ends. The germline V gene encodes CDR1 SGHNT and CDR2 YYREEE (reference sequence). Filled out from reference TRBV5-4 and TRBJ2-2, the complete variable domain reads ETGVTQSPTHLIKTRGQQVTLRCSSQSGHNTVSWYQQALGQGPQFIFQYYREEENGRGNFPPRFSGLQFPNYSSELNVNALELDDSALYLCASSPPRLGDTGELFFGEGSRLTVL.